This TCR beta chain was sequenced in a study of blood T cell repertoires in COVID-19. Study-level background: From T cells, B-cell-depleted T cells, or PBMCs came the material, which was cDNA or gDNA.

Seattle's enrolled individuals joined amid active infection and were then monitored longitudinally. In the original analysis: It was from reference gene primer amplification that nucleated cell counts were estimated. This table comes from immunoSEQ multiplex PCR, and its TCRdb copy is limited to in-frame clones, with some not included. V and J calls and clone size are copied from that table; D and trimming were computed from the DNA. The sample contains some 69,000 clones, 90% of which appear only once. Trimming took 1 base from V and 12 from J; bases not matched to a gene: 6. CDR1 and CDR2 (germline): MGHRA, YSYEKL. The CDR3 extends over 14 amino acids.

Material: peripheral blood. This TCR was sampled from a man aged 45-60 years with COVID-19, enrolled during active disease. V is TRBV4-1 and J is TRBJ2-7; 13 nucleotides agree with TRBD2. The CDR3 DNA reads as TGCGCCAGCAGCCAAGGGACTAGCGGGAGTGGGGTGTACTTC. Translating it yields CASSQGTSGSGVYF.